The 15 T cell receptor beta chains below were found in one sample sequenced in a study of T cells in women clearing cervical HPV infection. The data were produced by immunoSEQ multiplex PCR, yet TCRdb's version contains in-frame clones alone and is incomplete. This table lists 25,000 or so clones. The sample comprised blood buffy coat. These receptors were obtained from a woman aged 18 to 69 with a cervical HPV16 infection that either progressed to CIN3+ or cleared (not recorded which).

To note about this clone: Read sequence stops 3 residues before the CDR3 end, and the germline J gene provides the missing end. V is TRBV20-1 and J is TRBJ2-3, with D possibly TRBD2 on 6 matching bases. Trimming pared 6 bases from V and 7 bases from J, leaving 23 bases between. The CDR3 covers 15 residues. Germline values: CDR1 DFQATT, CDR2 SNEGSKA (reference sequence). Incomplete CDR3 DNA: TGCAGTGCGGGACGAGCGGCCATGGGGGGATATACG. Residues: CSAGRAAMGGYT. The full CDR3 sequence reads CSAGRAAMGGYTQYF.

On this clone itself: The CDR3 end lies 3 residues beyond the end of the read and is filled in from the germline J gene. The chain uses TRBV7-8 and TRBJ2-7, with TRBD1 matching over 8 bases. Germline assignment: CDR1 SGHVS and CDR2 FQNEAQ. This CDR3 region has 14 residues. After removal of 5 bases from V and 4 bases from J, the junction contained 7 bases not matched to a gene. CDR3 bases read: TGTGCCAGCAGCAGTCGACAGGGGAGATACGAG. This codes for CASSSRQGRYE. In full, the CDR3 is CASSSRQGRYEQYF.

Of note for this clone: Sequencing ends 3 residues short of the CDR3 end; the germline J gene provides the rest. The V gene is TRBV7-3, the J gene TRBJ2-3, with a tentative D call TRBD2 (5 bases). The V and J ends lost 2 bases and 7 bases respectively, with 7 bases between them. Germline values: CDR1 SGHTA, CDR2 FQGTGA. This CDR3 contains 12 residues. The sequenced part of the CDR3 DNA is TGTGCCAGCAGCTTACGGGGTAATACG. It codes for CASSLRGNT. The whole CDR3 region reads CASSLRGNTQYF.

A remark on this clone: The read halts 3 residues ahead of the CDR3 end, with the missing end drawn from the germline J gene. The chain links TRBV7-8 to TRBJ1-5, with no clear D. This CDR3 is built from 16 residues. CDR1 is SGHVS and CDR2 is FQNEAQ in the germline V gene. The V end lost 3 bases, the J end lost 2 bases, and 14 bases lay between the germline ends. The CDR3 loop reads CASSFEGPVGNQPQHF. The CDR3 DNA, read in part, is TGTGCCAGCAGCTTCGAGGGTCCTGTTGGCAATCAGCCC.

Concerning this clone: The germline gene is not matched at one end of the junction; a read error may be the cause. The read stops 3 residues short of the end of the CDR3; the missing end is completed from the germline J gene. Different DNA sequences within this sample yield the same CDR3. The chain carries TRBV2 and TRBJ1-3; 8 positions agree with TRBD1. The CDR3 length is 17 residues. In germline, CDR1 is SNHLY, CDR2 FYNNEI. CDR3 DNA, as far as it was read: TGTGCCAGCAGTTGGGACAGGCGAGGGATCTCTGGAAACACG. Residues: CASSWDRRGISGNT. The full CDR3 reads CASSWDRRGISGNTIYF. Full variable domain (remainder filled in from reference TRBV2 and TRBJ1-3): EPEVTQTPSHQVTQMGQEVILRCVPISNHLYFYWYRQILGQKVEFLVSFYNNEISEKSEIFDDQFSVERPDGSNFTLKIRSTKLEDSAMYFCASSWDRRGISGNTIYFGEGSWLTVV.

Regarding this clone: Sequencing ends 3 residues short of the CDR3 end; the germline J gene provides the rest. V is TRBV14 and J is TRBJ2-1, with TRBD1 identical over 7 bases. Trimming removed 6 bases from V and 3 bases from J; junction bases left unmatched: 5. The CDR3 contains 14 residues. The V gene's germline CDR1 is SGHDN and CDR2 FVKESK. The CDR3 protein is CASSPGGFYNEQFF. Incomplete CDR3 DNA: TGTGCCAGCAGTCCAGGGGGTTTCTACAATGAG.

Notes on this clone: The CDR3 end falls 3 residues outside the read, so it is completed with the germline J gene. The rearrangement uses TRBV18 and TRBJ1-2; 9 bases agree with TRBD1. In germline, CDR1 is KGHSH, CDR2 LQKENI. The CDR3 runs to 14 residues. CDR3 amino acids: CASSLGQGSHDYTF. The CDR3 DNA, read in part, is TGTGCCAGCTCGCTGGGACAGGGTTCCCACGAC.

With respect to this clone: A junction end diverges from the germline sequence, so it may reflect a read error. The DNA ends 3 residues before the CDR3 does, and the rest of the CDR3 is filled in from the germline J gene. At the DNA level, this CDR3 is encoded by other sequences in the same sample as well. The V call is TRBV6-1, the J call TRBJ1-2, with a weak D call TRBD1 (6 bases). The CDR3 is 14 amino acids. Germline V CDR1 and CDR2: MNHNS, SASEGT. CDR3 DNA, as far as it was read: TGTGCCAGCAGTGCTCAGGGGTTCGGCTATGGA. It encodes CASSAQGFGYG. In full, the CDR3 reads CASSAQGFGYGYTF.

About this clone itself: Germline and junction disagree at one end, which may indicate a read error. The read gets to within 3 residues of the CDR3 end, and the germline J gene fills in the rest. The gene calls are TRBV18 and TRBJ1-2, with a weak D call TRBD1 (5 bases). Germline assignment: CDR1 KGHSH and CDR2 LQKENI. This CDR3 region has 14 residues. The covered CDR3 bases are TGTGCCGGCTCCCTCTCGGGGGTACAAGAGACC. This sequence encodes CAGSLSGVQET. The entire CDR3 is CAGSLSGVQETYTF.

Incomplete CDR3 DNA: TGTGCCAGCAGCTTGGTAGTAACGGAGGGG. Translated, it gives CASSLVVTEG. The whole CDR3 protein is CASSLVVTEGLFF. The chain has TRBV5-8 and TRBJ2-2; a weak D match, TRBD2 (6 bases). The read finishes 3 residues shy of the CDR3 end, and the germline J gene is used to complete it. Per the germline V gene, CDR1 is SGHTS and CDR2 is YDEGEE. This CDR3 comprises 13 residues.

Details on this clone: The read terminates 3 residues ahead of where the CDR3 ends, so the germline J gene completes it. This chain joins TRBV2 and TRBJ2-7; D may match TRBD1 or TRBD2 (5 bases each). The CDR3 is made up of 15 amino acids. Germline loops: CDR1 SNHLY, CDR2 FYNNEI. Trimming stripped 5 bases from V and 4 bases from J, with 18 bases between. The CDR3 sequence: CASSLRGGHTYEQYF. CDR3 DNA (partial): TGTGCCAGCAGTTTGAGGGGCGGACACACGTACGAG. Full variable domain (outside the CDR3, taken from reference TRBV2 and TRBJ2-7): EPEVTQTPSHQVTQMGQEVILRCVPISNHLYFYWYRQILGQKVEFLVSFYNNEISEKSEIFDDQFSVERPDGSNFTLKIRSTKLEDSAMYFCASSLRGGHTYEQYFGPGTRLTVT.

Notes on this clone: The CDR3 end falls 3 residues outside the read, so it is completed with the germline J gene. V gene TRBV7-8 combines with J gene TRBJ1-2; D remains unclear. This CDR3 is built from 14 residues. Germline V gene data show CDR1 as SGHVS and CDR2 as FQNEAQ. V was shortened by 4 bases and J by 4 bases, with 13 bases between the two germline ends. The CDR3 loop is CASSSPPESYGYTF. The CDR3 bases that were read are TGTGCCAGCAGCTCCCCCCCAGAAAGCTATGGC.

Note on this clone: The read is 3 residues too short to cover the CDR3 end, so that end is filled in from the germline J gene. The chain links TRBV7-2 to TRBJ2-4; maybe TRBD1 (6 bases). The CDR3 is made up of 14 amino acids. Germline V gene sequence: CDR1 SGHTA, CDR2 FQGNSA. CDR3 sequence: CASSPQTGYYGQYF. The CDR3 DNA, read in part, is TGTGCCAGCAGCCCTCAAACAGGGTACTATGGT.

Turning to this clone: Sequencing ends 3 residues short of the CDR3 end; the germline J gene provides the rest. The chain carries TRBV20-1 and TRBJ2-3; 10 bases line up with TRBD2. This CDR3 comprises 16 residues. V lost 3 bases and J lost 2; bases outside the gene matches: 8. Germline V gene lookup returns CDR1 DFQATT and CDR2 SNEGSKA (reference sequence). The DNA read from the CDR3 is TGCAGTGCTAGGGGATCAGCGGGGGGGTTCACAGATACG. This gives the protein CSARGSAGGFTDT. From start to end, the CDR3 is CSARGSAGGFTDTQYF.

As to this clone: Read coverage stops 3 residues before the CDR3 terminus; the germline J gene supplies the remainder. This chain links TRBV5-1 with TRBJ2-1; the match to TRBD2 covers 7 bases. The V segment lost 3 bases and the J segment 5 bases; nucleotides outside the gene matches: 11. The length of the CDR3 is 16 residues. The germline gives CDR1 SGHRS, CDR2 YFSETQ. The CDR3 here is CASSWGYSGPDNEQFF. The sequenced part of the CDR3 DNA is TGCGCCAGCAGCTGGGGATATAGCGGGCCCGACAATGAG.